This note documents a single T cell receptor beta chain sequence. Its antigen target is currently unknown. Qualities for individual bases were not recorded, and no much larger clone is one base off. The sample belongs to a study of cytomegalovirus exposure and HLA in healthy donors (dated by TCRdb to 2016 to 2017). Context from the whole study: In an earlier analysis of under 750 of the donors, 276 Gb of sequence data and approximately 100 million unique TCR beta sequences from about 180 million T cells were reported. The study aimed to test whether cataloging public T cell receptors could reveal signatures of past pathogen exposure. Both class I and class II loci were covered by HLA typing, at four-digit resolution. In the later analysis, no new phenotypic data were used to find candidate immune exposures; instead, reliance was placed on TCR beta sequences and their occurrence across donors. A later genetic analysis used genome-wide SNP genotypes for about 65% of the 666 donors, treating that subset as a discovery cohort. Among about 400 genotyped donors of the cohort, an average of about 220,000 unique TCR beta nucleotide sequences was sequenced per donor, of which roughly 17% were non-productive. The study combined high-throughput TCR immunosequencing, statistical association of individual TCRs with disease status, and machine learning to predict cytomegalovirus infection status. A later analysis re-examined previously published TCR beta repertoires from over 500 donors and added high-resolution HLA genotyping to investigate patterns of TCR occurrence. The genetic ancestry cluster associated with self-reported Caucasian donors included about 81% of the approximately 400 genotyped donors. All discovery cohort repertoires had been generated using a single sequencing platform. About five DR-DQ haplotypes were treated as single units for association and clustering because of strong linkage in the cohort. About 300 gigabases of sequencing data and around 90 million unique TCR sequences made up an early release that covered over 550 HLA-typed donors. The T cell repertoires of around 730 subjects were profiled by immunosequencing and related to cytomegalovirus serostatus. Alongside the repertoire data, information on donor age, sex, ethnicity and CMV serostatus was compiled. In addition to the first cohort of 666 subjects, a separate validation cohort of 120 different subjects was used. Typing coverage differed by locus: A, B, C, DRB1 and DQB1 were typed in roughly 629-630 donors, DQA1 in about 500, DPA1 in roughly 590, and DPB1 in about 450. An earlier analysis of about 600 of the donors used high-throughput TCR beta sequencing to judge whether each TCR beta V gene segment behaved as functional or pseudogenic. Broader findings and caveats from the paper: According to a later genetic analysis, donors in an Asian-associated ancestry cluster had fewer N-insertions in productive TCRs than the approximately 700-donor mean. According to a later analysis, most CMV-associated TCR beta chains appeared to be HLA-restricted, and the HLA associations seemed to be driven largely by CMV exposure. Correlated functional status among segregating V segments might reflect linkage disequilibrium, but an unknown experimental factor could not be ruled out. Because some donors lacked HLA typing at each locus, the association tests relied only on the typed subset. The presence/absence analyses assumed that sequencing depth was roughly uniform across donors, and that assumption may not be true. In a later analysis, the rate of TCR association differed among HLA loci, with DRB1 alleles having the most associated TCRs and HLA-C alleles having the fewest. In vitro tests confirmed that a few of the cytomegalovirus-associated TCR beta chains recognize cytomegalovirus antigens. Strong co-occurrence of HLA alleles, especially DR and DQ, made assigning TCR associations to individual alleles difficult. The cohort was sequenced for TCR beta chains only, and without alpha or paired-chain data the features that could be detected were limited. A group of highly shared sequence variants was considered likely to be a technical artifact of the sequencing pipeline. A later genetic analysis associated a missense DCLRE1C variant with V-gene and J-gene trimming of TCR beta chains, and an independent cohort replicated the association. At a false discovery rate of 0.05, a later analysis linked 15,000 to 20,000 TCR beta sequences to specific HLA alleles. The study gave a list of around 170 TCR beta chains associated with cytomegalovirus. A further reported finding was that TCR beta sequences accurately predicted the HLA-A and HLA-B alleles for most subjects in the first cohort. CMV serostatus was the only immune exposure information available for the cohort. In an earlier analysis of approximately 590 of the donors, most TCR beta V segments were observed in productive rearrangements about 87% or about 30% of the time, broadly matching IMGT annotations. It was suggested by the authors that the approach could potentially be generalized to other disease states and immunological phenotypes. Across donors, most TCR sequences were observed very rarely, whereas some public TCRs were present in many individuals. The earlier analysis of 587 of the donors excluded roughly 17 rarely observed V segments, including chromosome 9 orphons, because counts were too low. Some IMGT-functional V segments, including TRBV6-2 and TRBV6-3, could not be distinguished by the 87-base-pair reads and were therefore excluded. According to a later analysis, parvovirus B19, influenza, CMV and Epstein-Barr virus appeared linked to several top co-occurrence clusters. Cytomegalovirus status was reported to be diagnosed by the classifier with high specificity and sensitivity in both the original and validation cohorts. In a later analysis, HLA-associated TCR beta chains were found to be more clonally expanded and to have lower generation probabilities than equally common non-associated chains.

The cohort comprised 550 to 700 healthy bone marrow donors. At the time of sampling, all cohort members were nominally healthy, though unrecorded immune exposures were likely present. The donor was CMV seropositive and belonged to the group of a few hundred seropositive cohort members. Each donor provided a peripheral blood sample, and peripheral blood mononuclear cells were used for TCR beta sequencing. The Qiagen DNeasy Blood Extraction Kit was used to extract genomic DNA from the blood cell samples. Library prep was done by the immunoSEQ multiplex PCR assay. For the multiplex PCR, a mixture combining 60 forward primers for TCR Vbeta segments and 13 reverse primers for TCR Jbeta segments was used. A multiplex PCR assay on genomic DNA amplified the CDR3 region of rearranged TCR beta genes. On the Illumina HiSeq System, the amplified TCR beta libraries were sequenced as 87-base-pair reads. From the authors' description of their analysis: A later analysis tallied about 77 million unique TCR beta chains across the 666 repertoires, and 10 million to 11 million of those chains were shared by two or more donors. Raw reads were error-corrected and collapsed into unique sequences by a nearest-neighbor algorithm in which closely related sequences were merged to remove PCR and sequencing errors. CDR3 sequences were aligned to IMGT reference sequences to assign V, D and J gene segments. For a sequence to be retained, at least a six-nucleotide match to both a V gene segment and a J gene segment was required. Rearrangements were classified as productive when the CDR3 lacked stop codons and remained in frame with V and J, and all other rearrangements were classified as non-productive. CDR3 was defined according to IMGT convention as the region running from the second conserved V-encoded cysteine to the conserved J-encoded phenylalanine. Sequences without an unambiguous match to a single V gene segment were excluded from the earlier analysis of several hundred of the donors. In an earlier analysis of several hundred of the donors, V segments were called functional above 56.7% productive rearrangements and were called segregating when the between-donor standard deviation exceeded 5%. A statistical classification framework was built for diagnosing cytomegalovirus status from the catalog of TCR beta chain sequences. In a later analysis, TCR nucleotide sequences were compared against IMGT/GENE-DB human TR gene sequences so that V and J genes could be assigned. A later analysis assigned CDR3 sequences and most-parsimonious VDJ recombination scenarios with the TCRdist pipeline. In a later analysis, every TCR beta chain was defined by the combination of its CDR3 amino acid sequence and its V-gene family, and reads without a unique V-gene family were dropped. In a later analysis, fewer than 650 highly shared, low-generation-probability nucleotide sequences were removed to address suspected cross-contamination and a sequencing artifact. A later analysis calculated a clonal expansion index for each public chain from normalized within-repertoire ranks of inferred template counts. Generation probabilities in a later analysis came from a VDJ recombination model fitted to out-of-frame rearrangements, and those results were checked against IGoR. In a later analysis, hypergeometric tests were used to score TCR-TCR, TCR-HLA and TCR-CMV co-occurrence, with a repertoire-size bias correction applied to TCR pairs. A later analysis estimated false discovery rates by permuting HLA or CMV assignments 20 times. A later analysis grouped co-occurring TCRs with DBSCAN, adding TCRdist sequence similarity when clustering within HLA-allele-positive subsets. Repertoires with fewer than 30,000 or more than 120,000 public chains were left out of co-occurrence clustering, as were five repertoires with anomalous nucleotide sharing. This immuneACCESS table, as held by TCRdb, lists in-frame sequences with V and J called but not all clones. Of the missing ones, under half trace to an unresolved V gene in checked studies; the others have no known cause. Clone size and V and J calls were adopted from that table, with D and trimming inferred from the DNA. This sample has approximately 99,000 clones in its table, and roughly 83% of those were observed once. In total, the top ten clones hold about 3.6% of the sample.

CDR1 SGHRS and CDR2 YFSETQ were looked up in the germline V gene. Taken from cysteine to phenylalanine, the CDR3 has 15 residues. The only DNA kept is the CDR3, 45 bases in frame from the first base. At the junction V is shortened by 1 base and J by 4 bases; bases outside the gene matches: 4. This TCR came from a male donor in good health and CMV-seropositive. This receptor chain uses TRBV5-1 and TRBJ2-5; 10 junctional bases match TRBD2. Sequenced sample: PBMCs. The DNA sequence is TGCGCCAGCAGCTTGCAATGGACTAGCGGAGAGACCCAGTACTTC. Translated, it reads CASSLQWTSGETQYF. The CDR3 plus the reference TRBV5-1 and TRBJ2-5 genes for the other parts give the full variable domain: KAGVTQTPRYLIKTRGQQVTLSCSPISGHRSVSWYQQTPGQGLQFLFEYFSETQRNKGNFPGRFSGRQFSNSRSEMNVSTLELGDSALYLCASSLQWTSGETQYFGPGTRLLVL.